These T cell receptor beta chains were read from a single sample in a study of blood T cell repertoires in COVID-19. Only in-frame clones appear in the TCRdb table, and some are missing; sequencing was by immunoSEQ multiplex PCR. The top ten hold over 7% of the sample, which has 120,000 to 150,000 clones, 80% to 85% seen once. The sequencing sample was made of peripheral blood. The receptors derive from a human donor in a cohort sampled during active COVID-19. Each CDR3 is given with its conserved first and last residue. A D gene is named only where the DNA matches it firmly. Clone size is not always given. Where it is, it says once, few, many or a class for expanded clones.

d_call clone_size j_call v_call cdr3_aa cdr3_nt
TRBD2 . TRBJ2-2 TRBV19 CASSTPTSGGASGELFF TGTGCCAGTAGTACGCCTACTAGCGGGGGGGCCAGCGGGGAGCTGTTTTTT
TRBD1 . TRBJ2-3 TRBV19 CASSLGQFNTDTQYF TGTGCCAGTAGTTTGGGACAGTTTAACACAGATACGCAGTATTTT
TRBD1 . TRBJ2-2 TRBV6-5 CASRQGGTGELFF TGTGCCAGTAGACAGGGCGGCACCGGGGAGCTGTTTTTT
. . TRBJ2-5 TRBV5-8 CASSLGLNQETQYF TGTGCCAGCAGTCTAGGACTAAACCAAGAGACCCAGTACTTC
TRBD2 . TRBJ2-1 TRBV11-3 CASSSGGGLHDEQFF TGTGCCAGCAGCTCGGGGGGAGGACTACACGATGAGCAGTTCTTC
. . TRBJ1-1 TRBV5-1 CASSPTQGPLATEAFF TGCGCCAGCAGCCCGACACAGGGACCCCTCGCCACTGAAGCTTTCTTT
TRBD1 . TRBJ2-3 TRBV25-1 CASSEPGTGMSTDTQYF TGTGCCAGCAGTGAACCTGGGACAGGGATGAGCACAGATACGCAGTATTTT
. . TRBJ2-5 TRBV11-2 CASKRWGRTQETQYF TGTGCCAGCAAACGGTGGGGGCGGACCCAAGAGACCCAGTACTTC
TRBD1 . TRBJ2-5 TRBV4-1 CASSQYGTGGIETQYF TGCGCCAGCAGCCAATATGGGACAGGGGGGATTGAGACCCAGTACTTC
. . TRBJ2-2 TRBV7-9 CASSPPGGTNTGELFF TGTGCCAGCAGCCCCCCAGGTGGCACGAACACCGGGGAGCTGTTTTTT
TRBD1 . TRBJ1-6 TRBV5-5 CASSRWGDRDNSPLHF TGTGCCAGCAGCCGGTGGGGGGACAGGGATAATTCACCCCTCCACTTT
. once TRBJ1-2 TRBV5-1 CASSLVAGYGYTF TGCGCCAGCAGCTTGGTGGCGGGCTATGGCTACACCTTC
TRBD2 . TRBJ2-5 TRBV28 CASSHRTSAEETQYF TGTGCCAGCAGTCACCGGACTAGCGCGGAAGAGACCCAGTACTTC
. . TRBJ1-6 TRBV7-9 CASSNRDTNVNSPLHF TGTGCCAGCAGCAACCGGGACACCAACGTTAATTCACCCCTCCACTTT
. . TRBJ1-2 TRBV11-2 CASSRGANYGYTF TGTGCCAGCAGCCGGGGAGCTAACTATGGCTACACCTTC
. . TRBJ1-5 TRBV28 CASTEQLDSNQPQHF TGTGCCAGCACCGAACAGTTGGATAGCAATCAGCCCCAGCATTTT
. . TRBJ1-1 TRBV9 CASSRDPGMNTEAFF TGTGCCAGCAGCCGAGACCCAGGGATGAACACTGAAGCTTTCTTT